Listed here is a single T cell receptor (beta chain). The ends lost 5 bases at V and 7 bases at J; junction bases unmatched: 20. This CDR3 is built from 19 residues. The V gene's germline CDR1 is SGHTA and CDR2 FQGNSA. The sample belongs to a study of control samples from healthy donors and cancer patients. Clones were read by immunoSEQ multiplex PCR, and TCRdb kept only the in-frame ones, dropping some. The repertoire has 5,000 to 6,500 clones, 84% of them found once; the top ten carry approximately 6.5%. This clonotype originated in a female donor with lung cancer. Specimen: formalin-fixed, paraffin-embedded tissue. The gene calls are TRBV7-2 and TRBJ1-6; 7 bases map to TRBD1. DNA for the CDR3: TGTGCCAGCAGCCTAATCCGGACAGGCCCGAAAGATCGGAATTCACCCCTCCACTTT. As protein: CASSLIRTGPKDRNSPLHF.